The clone carrying this T cell receptor (beta chain) appeared many times. TCRs underwent around 18 PCR cycles of amplification with a constant-region primer and V-primer adapter. With in vitro transcription, the isolated mRNA was amplified. One entry per CDR3 protein results from TCRdb running MiXCR on the reads. The table records about 46,000 distinct CDR3 sequences, 12% of them present only once. This record comes from a study of low-dose radiotherapy and immunotherapy resistance in tumors. Study overall: Nivolumab was given to patients as a 240 mg flat dose every two weeks, and ipilimumab at 1 mg/kg every six weeks. Both were delivered intravenously. Intravenous cyclophosphamide 200 mg/m2 was given every two weeks, one day before radiation and immunotherapy.

Noted time point: before trial treatment. Donors, who were enrolled in a single-arm phase I dose-escalation trial, received nivolumab, ipilimumab, aspirin, low-dose cyclophosphamide and low-dose radiotherapy. This TCR was sampled from a female donor with ovarian cancer. The source was PBMCs, collected before treatment.

CDR3 sequence: CASRPGGNSYEQYF. Here the CDR3 DNA reads TGTGCCAGCAGACCCGGTGGGAACTCCTACGAGCAGTACTTC. V and J are TRBV4-2 and TRBJ2-7; D gene ambiguous. The germline V and J ends were trimmed by 6 bases and 0 bases, with 12 bases remaining between them. The CDR3 extends over 14 amino acids. Germline loops: CDR1 LGHNA, CDR2 YNFKEQ.